A selection of T cell receptor beta chains follows, all from one sample in a study of control samples from healthy donors and cancer patients. Sequencing used immunoSEQ multiplex PCR; TCRdb keeps in-frame clones, though not all of them. Among some 100,000 clones listed, 87% were seen once. The sequencing sample was made of blood. The receptors were gathered from a woman aged 50 to 60 in good health. Both conserved end residues are part of each CDR3. D genes are given only for firm matches.

j_call | v_call | d_call | cdr3_nt | cdr3_aa
TRBJ2-1 | TRBV25-1 | . | TGTGCCAGCAGTGATCCTTTTGTGCCGACATACAATGAGCAGTTCTTC | CASSDPFVPTYNEQFF
TRBJ1-1 | TRBV6-6 | . | TGTGCCAGCAGACCTCAGGGGAGCAGCACTGAAGCTTTCTTT | CASRPQGSSTEAFF
TRBJ1-2 | TRBV29-1 | . | TGCAGCGCCGAAGGAAACTATGGCTACACCTTC | CSAEGNYGYTF
TRBJ2-1 | TRBV6-2/TRBV6-3 | TRBD2 | TGTGCCAGCAGTTACTCACTAGCGGGACGCCCCGCCTACAATGAGCAGTTCTTC | CASSYSLAGRPAYNEQFF
TRBJ1-1 | TRBV9 | . | TGTGCCAGCACCCCCCTTGGGGCTGAAGCTTTCTTT | CASTPLGAEAFF
TRBJ2-3 | TRBV29-1 | . | TGCAGCGCTCAGACTAGGGATACGCAGTATTTT | CSAQTRDTQYF
TRBJ2-2 | TRBV20-1 | . | TGCAGTGCTAGTTTATCCGGTCTCGACACCGGGGAGCTGTTTTTT | CSASLSGLDTGELFF
TRBJ2-2 | TRBV5-1 | . | TGCGCCAGCACCCCGACAGGGAACACCGGGGAGCTGTTTTTT | CASTPTGNTGELFF
TRBJ2-5 | TRBV5-8 | . | TGTGCCAGCAACCAATGGACGCGAGCGACCCAGTACTTC | CASNQWTRATQYF
TRBJ1-1 | TRBV19 | . | TGTGCCACAACAAAATTCCCCATAGGGAACACTGAAGCTTTCTTT | CATTKFPIGNTEAFF
TRBJ2-1 | TRBV18 | . | TGTGCCAGCTCACCAGGCTTGGTGGGAGAGTACAATGAGCAGTTCTTC | CASSPGLVGEYNEQFF
TRBJ2-5 | TRBV14 | . | TGTGCCAGCAGCCAAGATCGGGGGGCGAAAGGAACCCAAGAGACCCAGTACTTC | CASSQDRGAKGTQETQYF
TRBJ1-1 | TRBV15 | TRBD1 | TGTGCCACCAGCAGGTCCCGACAGGGGGCGTACACTGAAGCTTTCTTT | CATSRSRQGAYTEAFF